This section outlines one T cell receptor beta chain sequence together with its context. The data are from a study of blood T cell repertoires in COVID-19. Study at large: Both acute and convalescent COVID-19 samples were obtained from the United States, Italy and Spain.

Trimming at V came to 6 bases and at J to 4 bases, leaving 4 bases not matched to a gene. CDR1 is MNHEY and CDR2 is SVGAGI in the germline V gene. The CDR3 totals 13 residues. Patients in Seattle were enrolled during active infection, then followed longitudinally. Sequencing used immunoSEQ multiplex PCR; TCRdb keeps in-frame clones, though not all of them. The table shows 60,000 to 70,000 clones, with approximately 83% occurring only once. The V call is TRBV6-5, the J call TRBJ2-3, with 7 bases matching TRBD1. This clonotype was sampled from a man aged 40-55 years with COVID-19, enrolled during active disease. The source material was peripheral blood. The CDR3 DNA reads TGTGCCAGCAGAACAACAGGGGCAGATACGCAGTATTTT. Protein: CASRTTGADTQYF.